The 19 T cell receptor beta chains below were found in one sample sequenced in a study of shared clonotypes between healthy human individuals. Produced via immunoSEQ multiplex PCR; TCRdb's table is partial and in-frame only. The sample contains roughly 1,000,000 clones, about four fifths of which appear only once. Material: memory CD4+ T cells from PBMCs. Sample subset: CD45RA-negative fraction. These receptor sequences come from a young man in good health. Some clones in this sample may be carry-over from other donors' samples.

The chain couples TRBV9 to TRBJ1-2; 8 nucleotides agree with TRBD1. The CDR3 runs 14 residues. CDR1 is SGDLS, CDR2 YYNGEE, per germline. Trimming at V came to 6 bases and at J to 3 bases, leaving 7 bases not matched to a gene. The CDR3, as DNA: TGTGCCAGCACCCCCGGACAGGGAGACTATGGCTACACCTTC. It is translated as CASTPGQGDYGYTF.

The gene calls are TRBV6-1 and TRBJ2-2, with 7 bases that match TRBD1. After removal of 3 bases from V and 7 bases from J, the junction contained 2 bases not matched to a gene. CDR1 and CDR2 (germline): MNHNS, SASEGT. CDR3 length: 13 amino acids. CDR3 region: CASSETGNGELFF. The CDR3 coding sequence is TGTGCCAGCAGTGAGACAGGGAACGGGGAGCTGTTTTTT.

This chain joins TRBV5-1 and TRBJ2-3; 12 bases are a match to TRBD1. The CDR3 sequence is 17 residues long. Germline-derived CDR1 and CDR2 are SGHRS and YFSETQ. J lost 0 bases, V lost 4 bases, and 6 bases had no gene match. The CDR3 sequence is CASSTGTGGWSTDTQYF. The CDR3 nucleotides are TGCGCCAGCAGCACCGGGACAGGGGGCTGGAGCACAGATACGCAGTATTTT.

The V call is TRBV10-3, the J call TRBJ2-1; tentative D call: TRBD2 (5 bases). The CDR3 spans 16 residues. V was pared by 4 bases and J by 0 bases, with 13 bases between. The germline V gene encodes CDR1 ENHRY and CDR2 SYGVKD. CDR3: CAISVRRTNSYNEQFF. CDR3 sequence (DNA): TGTGCCATCAGTGTGCGGAGGACGAACTCCTACAATGAGCAGTTCTTC.

The CDR3 is CASSYSRQVYEQYF. As DNA, the CDR3 is TGTGCCAGCAGTTACTCTAGACAGGTCTACGAGCAGTACTTC. The chain links TRBV6-6 to TRBJ2-7, with D possibly being TRBD1 (6 bases). The CDR3 has 14 residues. The V gene's germline CDR1 is MNHNY and CDR2 SVGAGI (reference sequence). Trimming pared 0 bases from V and 3 bases from J, leaving 9 bases between.

This clone came up many times. The chain links TRBV5-1 to TRBJ2-7, with 7 bases fitting TRBD1. Germline CDR1 and CDR2: SGHRS and YFSETQ. Trimming cost V 0 bases and J 3 bases; bases outside gene matches: 3. CDR3 length: 14 residues. The CDR3 sequence: CASSLDRGIYEQYF. The CDR3 DNA follows: TGCGCCAGCAGCTTGGACAGGGGTATCTACGAGCAGTACTTC.

Concerning this clone itself: This is likely an artifact of a read error, given a far larger clone one base away. V and J are TRBV9 and TRBJ2-1, with 7 bases aligning to TRBD2. This CDR3 is 12 amino acids long. The germline V gene has CDR1 SGDLS and CDR2 YYNGEE. V shed 7 bases and J 8 bases; nucleotides not matched to a gene: 6. CDR3 bases: TGTGCCAGCGGGGACTACCGGCATGAGCAGTTCTTC. This encodes CASGDYRHEQFF.

The V call is TRBV29-1, the J call TRBJ2-3; D call uncertain. V was trimmed by 2 bases and J by 8 bases, leaving 11 bases between them. Germline lookup yields CDR1 SQVTM and CDR2 ANQGSEA. This CDR3 contains 12 residues. The CDR3 DNA reads TGCAGCGTTGAATCAGGATGGGGTACGCAGTATTTT. Its protein product is CSVESGWGTQYF.

The chain uses TRBV9 and TRBJ1-1; no firm D call. Trimming took 3 bases from V and 0 from J, leaving 9 bases between them. The CDR3 has 14 amino acids. CDR1 is SGDLS and CDR2 is YYNGEE in the germline V gene. This chain's CDR3 is CASSGARMNTEAFF. The CDR3 DNA follows: TGTGCCAGCAGCGGAGCCCGAATGAACACTGAAGCTTTCTTT.

This clone was picked up a small number of times. The chain links TRBV6-5 to TRBJ2-7; tentative D call: TRBD1 (6 bases). Germline V gives CDR1 MNHEY, CDR2 SVGAGI. Trimming pared 5 bases from V and 12 bases from J, leaving 20 bases between. The length of the CDR3 is 13 residues. CDR3 loop: CASSDLGARVAYF. In DNA, the CDR3 is TGTGCCAGCAGTGACTTGGGGGCAAGGGTGGCGTACTTC.

The gene calls are TRBV6-5 and TRBJ1-3, with D unclear. The CDR3 totals 14 residues. V lost 2 bases, J lost 4 bases, and 9 bases lay in between. Per germline, CDR1 MNHEY and CDR2 SVGAGI. In DNA, the CDR3 is TGTGCCAGCAGTTACGGGGAGCCCGGAAACACCATATATTTT. Translating it yields CASSYGEPGNTIYF.

The rearrangement uses TRBV5-1 and TRBJ2-5; D possibly corresponds to TRBD2 (6 bases). The CDR3 contains 15 residues. The V gene lost 3 bases and the J gene lost 1 base, with 13 bases spanning the gap. CDR1 and CDR2 from the germline V gene are SGHRS and YFSETQ. This CDR3 reads CASSYGGQSQETQYF. CDR3 coding DNA: TGCGCCAGCAGCTACGGGGGTCAGTCCCAAGAGACCCAGTACTTC.

This clone appeared many times. This chain joins TRBV5-6 and TRBJ1-2; D uncertain. V was pared by 7 bases and J by 5 bases, with 18 bases between. This CDR3 has 14 amino acids. Germline V gives CDR1 SGHDT, CDR2 YYEEEE. CDR3 sequence reads: CASLAVGQEYGYTF. In DNA form, the CDR3 reads TGTGCCAGCCTAGCGGTAGGGCAGGAGTATGGCTACACCTTC.

This rearrangement joins TRBV29-1 to TRBJ1-2; the match to TRBD1 covers 9 bases. This CDR3 comprises 13 residues. The germline gives CDR1 SQVTM, CDR2 ANQGSEA. Trimming took 3 bases from V and 4 from J; bases not matched to a gene: 3. In DNA form, the CDR3 reads TGCAGCGTTGAGGGGACAGGGTTCTATGGCTACACCTTC. Amino acid sequence: CSVEGTGFYGYTF.

The chain links TRBV19 to TRBJ2-5; D possibly corresponds to TRBD1 (6 bases). The CDR3 is 15 amino acids. Per germline, CDR1 LNHDA and CDR2 SQIVND (reference sequence). V dropped 3 bases and J dropped 4 bases, with 15 bases sitting between them. The CDR3 nucleotides read TGTGCCAGTAGTATTACCTTGACAGGAAGAGAGACCCAGTACTTC. Translating gives CASSITLTGRETQYF.

This clone was observed once. The CDR3 bases are TGTGCCAGCAGCGGTAATGAGCAGTTCTTC. This codes for CASSGNEQFF. The chain links TRBV11-2 to TRBJ2-1; no clear D. The CDR3 length is 10 residues. Germline V lookup: CDR1 SGHAT, CDR2 FQNNGV. V dropped 5 bases and J dropped 7 bases, with 3 bases sitting between them.

This sequence joins TRBV28 and TRBJ2-7; D is unresolved. V was trimmed by 8 bases and J by 6 bases, leaving 17 bases between them. CDR1 and CDR2 (germline): MDHEN, SYDVKM. This CDR3 comprises 13 residues. The CDR3: CASRGDMFSEQYF. CDR3 nucleotide sequence: TGTGCCAGCCGCGGTGACATGTTCTCCGAGCAGTACTTC.

The CDR3 loop reads CASKIGTGDSAFF. DNA of the CDR3: TGTGCCAGCAAAATCGGGACAGGGGATTCGGCTTTCTTT. The chain joins TRBV2 to TRBJ1-1, with TRBD1 matching 10 bases. Germline V gives CDR1 SNHLY, CDR2 FYNNEI. This CDR3 comprises 13 residues. J was trimmed by 11 bases and V by 7 bases; bases with no gene match: 10.

The chain links TRBV11-2 to TRBJ2-1, with TRBD2 matching 7 bases. The J segment lost 2 bases and the V segment lost 7 bases, leaving 14 bases of the junction unmatched. The length of the CDR3 is 17 residues. Germline V gene lookup returns CDR1 SGHAT and CDR2 FQNNGV. Here the CDR3 DNA reads TGTGCCAGCACAGGGCCCCTCGGGCTAGCGGCCTACAATGAGCAGTTCTTC. It yields the protein CASTGPLGLAAYNEQFF.